Sequencing of this TCR beta chain was carried out in a study of beta chain features in type 1 diabetes (dated by TCRdb to 2016 to 2019). Background on the whole study: Mean age, gender distribution, total cell number and subset yield did not differ between patients and healthy donors. A total of 90 million to 130 million sorted cells were examined across all samples, and a strong correlation was observed between cell number per subset and RNA yield. In the study, recently diagnosed type 1 diabetes patients and matched healthy donors were compared on the TCRB repertoires of their sorted circulating CD4+ T cell subsets. Regulatory and stem cell-like memory subsets were isolated from only 8 patients and 8 healthy donors, whereas naive and central memory subsets came from all 28 donors. On the study overall, not on this receptor specifically: The naive, central memory and regulatory TCRB repertoires appeared to resemble one another more closely among patients than among healthy donors. Because cDNA was sequenced instead of genomic DNA, highly expressing activated cells could be over-represented, though the groups showed no difference in activation or CD3 levels. Fewer insertions and more nucleotide deletions at VDJ recombination sites were observed in patients with type 1 diabetes, implying thymic rearrangement abnormalities. Type 1 diabetes patients showed a moderate but significant shortening of TCRB CDR3 length in all four CD4+ subsets. HLA sub-analyses involved small numbers of individuals, so any influence of HLA type on TCRB rearrangement remained unresolved. Shorter templates might be favored by PCR, yet because patient and control samples were amplified and corrected together, any such skew would affect both groups equally.

V drops 5 bases and J drops 3 bases, leaving 4 bases in between. The CDR3 holds 12 amino acids from the cysteine to the phenylalanine. The sequence is cut down to CDR3 DNA, 36 bases in frame from base 1. In the germline V gene (reference sequence), CDR1 corresponds to MNHNY and CDR2 to SVGAGI. This clone has more than one count but fewer than ten. It lacks a known antigen. Nothing much larger sits one base from this clone, and base qualities are not available. Each donor gave one peripheral blood draw, averaging approximately 0.11 L, which was collected into heparinised tubes. Using a panel that included CD45RO, CCR7, CD25, CD127, CD95 and CD27, naive, central memory, regulatory and stem cell-like memory CD4+ T cells were sorted on a BD FACSAria II. Purity was above 95% for every sorted population. PBMCs were isolated immediately by Lymphoprep density gradient centrifugation and stained directly without culture. To minimize batch effects, samples were stained and sorted in pairs, one healthy donor with one patient per experiment.

All of the isolated RNA was reverse transcribed with the High Capacity cDNA Reverse Transcription Kit, so expressed TCRB transcripts were sequenced. Naive, central memory and regulatory T cell samples underwent deep immunoSEQ sequencing, averaging approximately 3.3 million total reads per sample. Sorted cells were lysed in RLT buffer and RNA was extracted with DNase-treated RNeasy Micro or Mini kits, depending on cell number. To prevent cross-contamination, each cell subset was processed individually, whereas patient and healthy donor samples were processed jointly. The immunoSEQ multiplex PCR was used to amplify TCRB sequences from cDNA, yielding 87-bp fragments that span the CDR3 region. Sequencing of the amplicons was performed on the Illumina HiSeq platform. The paper's processing steps were these. PCR bias was computationally corrected using synthetic template baselines, reads within Hamming distance 2 were collapsed, and singletons that could not be merged were discarded. Reads were aligned to IMGT to assign V, D and J genes, CDR3 length, and insertions or deletions at six rearrangement sites. Within each subset, clonotype counts were normalized to the number of sorted cells before true diversity and Gini coefficients were calculated with the tcR R package. Repertoire sharing was quantified using the overlap coefficient calculated on TCRB nucleotide sequences. Out-of-frame TCRB sequences from naive cells were analyzed as a proxy for the pre-selection repertoire. Drawn from immuneACCESS, this table holds only the in-frame rearrangements with V and J called that TCRdb kept. Clones are partly lost; checked studies trace under half to an unresolved V gene and leave the rest unexplained. The V and J calls and clone size come from that table; D and trimming were worked out from the DNA. This sample gives about 360,000 clones in total; around 12% of them show up just once. The ten top clones hold around 0.0099% of the sample.

The receptor was isolated from a woman aged 18-29 years with type 1 diabetes. Sequencing was done on a sample of naive CD4+ T cells from blood. According to the study, the label for this sample's cell subset or site signals: true naive CD4+ T cells. The sequence is built from TRBV6-6 and TRBJ1-4, with the D gene too uncertain to name. The CDR3 amino acid sequence is: CASSQANEKLFF. The nucleotide sequence reads TGTGCCAGCAGTCAGGCTAATGAAAAACTGTTTTTT.